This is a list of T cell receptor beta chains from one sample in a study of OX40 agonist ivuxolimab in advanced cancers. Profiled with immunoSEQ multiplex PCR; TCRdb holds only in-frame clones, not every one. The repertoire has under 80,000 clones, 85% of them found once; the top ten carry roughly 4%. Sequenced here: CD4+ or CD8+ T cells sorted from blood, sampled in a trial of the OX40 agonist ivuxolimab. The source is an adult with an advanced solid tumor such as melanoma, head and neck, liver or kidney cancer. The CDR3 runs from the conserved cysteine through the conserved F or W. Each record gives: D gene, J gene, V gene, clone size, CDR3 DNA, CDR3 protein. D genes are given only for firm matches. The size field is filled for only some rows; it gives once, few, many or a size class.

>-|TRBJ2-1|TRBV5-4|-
TGTGCCAGCGCAGTTGGGGGATGGAACAATGAGCAGTTCTTC
CASAVGGWNNEQFF
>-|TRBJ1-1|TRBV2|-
TGTGCCGGATCCATCGGGTACTTCACTGAAGCTTTCTTT
CAGSIGYFTEAFF
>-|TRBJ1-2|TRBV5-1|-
TGCGCCAGCAGCTTCGGGACAATCTATGGCTACACCTTC
CASSFGTIYGYTF
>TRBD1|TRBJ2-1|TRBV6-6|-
TGTGCCACCGCCGGACAGGGAATATCGTACAATGAGCAGTTCTTC
CATAGQGISYNEQFF
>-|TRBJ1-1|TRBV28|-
TGTGCCAGCACCTCGGGGTACACTGAAGCTTTCTTT
CASTSGYTEAFF
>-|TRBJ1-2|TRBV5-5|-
TGTGCCAGCAGCTTGTACGGGAACTATGGCTACACCTTC
CASSLYGNYGYTF
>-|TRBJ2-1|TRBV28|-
TGTGCCAGCAGTTTACCGGGACGATCCCCCCTCGGGTCTATCTATGAGCAGTTCTTC
CASSLPGRSPLGSIYEQFF
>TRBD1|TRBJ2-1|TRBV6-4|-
TGTGCCAGCAGGCCCGGGACAGGGGGCAATGAGCAGTTCTTC
CASRPGTGGNEQFF
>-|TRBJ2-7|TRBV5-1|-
TGTGCCAGCAGTCGATACAGGTACGAGCAGTACTTC
CASSRYRYEQYF
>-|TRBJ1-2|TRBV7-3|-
TGTGCCAGCAGCCGGGACCCGAAGGGTGGCTACACCTTC
CASSRDPKGGYTF
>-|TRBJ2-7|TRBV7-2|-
TGTGCCAGCAGCTTACTAGCGTACGAGCAGTACTTC
CASSLLAYEQYF
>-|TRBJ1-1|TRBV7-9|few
TGTGCCAGCAGCTTAGATGGGATCACTGAAGCTTTCTTT
CASSLDGITEAFF
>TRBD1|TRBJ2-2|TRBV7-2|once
TGTGCCAGCAGCTCCGGGACAGGGCTTCCCGGGGAGCTGTTTTTT
CASSSGTGLPGELFF
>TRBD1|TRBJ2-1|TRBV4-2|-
TGTGCCAGCACGACTCAATCCTTTAGGGGGCGGAACAATGAGCAGTTCTTC
CASTTQSFRGRNNEQFF
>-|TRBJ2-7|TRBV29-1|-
TGCAGCGTTGGGACAGCCTACGAGCAGTACTTC
CSVGTAYEQYF
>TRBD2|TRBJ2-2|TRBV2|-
TGTGCCAGCGGTGGGCGGGAGGGCATAACCGGGGAGCTGTTTTTT
CASGGREGITGELFF
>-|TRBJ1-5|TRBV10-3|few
TGTGCCATTAGCGGGGGGAATCAGCCCCAGCATTTT
CAISGGNQPQHF
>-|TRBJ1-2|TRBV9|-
TGTGCCAGCAGCGCTACAGGGACTAACTATGGCTACACCTTC
CASSATGTNYGYTF
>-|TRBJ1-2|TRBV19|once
TGTGCCAGTAGTATCACCTGGGACAAGGCAGATTATGGCTACACCTTC
CASSITWDKADYGYTF
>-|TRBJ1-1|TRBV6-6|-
TGTGCCAGCGTATCCCAGGGGCGGAACACTGAAGCTTTCTTT
CASVSQGRNTEAFF
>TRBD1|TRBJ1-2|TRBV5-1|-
TGCGCCAGCAGCTTGATGACAGGGGAGTATGGCTACACCTTC
CASSLMTGEYGYTF
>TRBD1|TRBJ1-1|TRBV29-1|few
TGCAGCGTTAAAGACAGGGCTGCGAACACTGAAGCTTTCTTT
CSVKDRAANTEAFF
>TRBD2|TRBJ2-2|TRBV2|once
TGTGCCAGTAGAAAGCGGGAAGCCGGGGAGCTGTTTTTT
CASRKREAGELFF
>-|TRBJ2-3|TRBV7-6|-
TGTGCCAGCAGCACAGGGGCGGGGTTATCTAGCACAGATACGCAGTATTTT
CASSTGAGLSSTDTQYF
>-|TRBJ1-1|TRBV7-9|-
TGTGCCAGCACCTTCGGACTGACGGACACTGAAGCTTTCTTT
CASTFGLTDTEAFF
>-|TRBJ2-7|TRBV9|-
TGTGCCAGCAGCCCCGGTAGCGGAAGCTCCTACGAGCAGTACTTC
CASSPGSGSSYEQYF
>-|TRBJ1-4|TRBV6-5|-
TGTGCCAGCAGTTACTCCCCAGGGGCGAGTAATGAAAAACTGTTTTTT
CASSYSPGASNEKLFF
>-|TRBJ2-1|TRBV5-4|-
TGTGCCAGCAGCTTGGACCCCGGAGTCGACAATGAGCAGTTCTTC
CASSLDPGVDNEQFF
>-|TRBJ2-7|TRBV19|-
TGTGCCAGTAGTATTCCCAGGTCCTACGAGCAGTACTTC
CASSIPRSYEQYF
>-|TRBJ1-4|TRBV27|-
TGTGCCAGCAGTGCGTACAGAGCAACTAATGAAAAACTGTTTTTT
CASSAYRATNEKLFF
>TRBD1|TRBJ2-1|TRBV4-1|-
TGCGCCAGCAGCCAAGAAGGCCTTACAACAGGGGGAGAGCAGTTCTTC
CASSQEGLTTGGEQFF
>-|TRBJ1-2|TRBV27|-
TGTGCCAGCAGTTTGGCAGGGAACTATGGCTACACCTTC
CASSLAGNYGYTF
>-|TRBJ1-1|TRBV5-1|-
TGCGCCAGCAGTTCGCTGGTGGCCACTGAAGCTTTCTTT
CASSSLVATEAFF
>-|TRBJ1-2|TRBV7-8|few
TGTGCCAGCAGCTTAGAGGCAGACTATGGCTACACCTTC
CASSLEADYGYTF
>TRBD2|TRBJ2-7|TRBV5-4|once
TGTGCCAGCAGGTCGGCCGGGGGGTCCCTCGAGCAGTACTTC
CASRSAGGSLEQYF
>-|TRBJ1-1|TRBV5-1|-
TGCGCCAGCAGCTTGGAAGGGAACACTGAAGCTTTCTTT
CASSLEGNTEAFF
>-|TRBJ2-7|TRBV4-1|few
TGCGCCAGCAGCCAAGCAGGGCCCTTTACCTACGAGCAGTACTTC
CASSQAGPFTYEQYF
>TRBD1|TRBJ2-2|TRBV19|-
TGTGCCAGTATCAGGGGGCAAGTAGCCGGGGAGCTGTTTTTT
CASIRGQVAGELFF
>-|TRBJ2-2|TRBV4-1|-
TGCGCCAGCAGCCAAGTCGATATGGGGCTACCTTCCGGGGAGCTGTTTTTT
CASSQVDMGLPSGELFF
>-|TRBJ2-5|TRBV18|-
TGTGCCAGCTCGGACAACAACCAAGAGACCCAGTACTTC
CASSDNNQETQYF
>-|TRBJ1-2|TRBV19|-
TGTGCCAGTAGTGGGTCGACGGGGTTAGTTTTTTATGGCTACACCTTC
CASSGSTGLVFYGYTF
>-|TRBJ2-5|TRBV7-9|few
TGTGCCAGCAGCTTAGACTGCCCAGGTGAGCAAGAGACCCAGTACTTC
CASSLDCPGEQETQYF
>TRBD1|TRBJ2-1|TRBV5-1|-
TGCGCCAGCAGCGACTGGACAGGGCTCCGGAGTGAGCAGTTCTTC
CASSDWTGLRSEQFF
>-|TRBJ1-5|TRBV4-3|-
TGCGCCAGCAGCCAAGATCAGGGATGGGATCAGCCCCAGCATTTT
CASSQDQGWDQPQHF
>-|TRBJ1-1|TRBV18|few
TGTGCCAGCTCACCACGGTCAGGAGCCGTGAACACTGAAGCTTTCTTT
CASSPRSGAVNTEAFF